This TCR beta chain emerged from a study of cytomegalovirus exposure and HLA in healthy donors. Study conclusions and caveats: Segments of the TCR beta V type were, in most cases, productive about 90% or about 30% of the time in an earlier analysis. Cytomegalovirus association was listed for 164 TCR beta chains.

The donors gave bone marrow, and they were healthy. The PCR employed 60 Vbeta primers together with 13 Jbeta primers. Original analysis: Later analysis identified 88 million or so unique TCR beta chains, approximately 11 million shared. Here immunoSEQ multiplex PCR was the method, and the copy in TCRdb shows in-frame clones only, minus some. D and trimming were read from the DNA, whereas the V and J calls and clone size are those reported in that table. The repertoire consists of 150,000 to 200,000 clones, with roughly 85% occurring once and the leading ten covering roughly 13%. Worth noting for this clone: What it binds is not known.

This TCR was recovered from a man in his fifties in good health and CMV-seropositive. Sequenced sample: PBMCs.

This chain's CDR3 is CASSSGQGLSNQPQHF. In DNA form, the CDR3 reads TGTGCCAGCAGCTCCGGACAGGGTCTTAGCAATCAGCCCCAGCATTTT. The chain joins TRBV5-6 to TRBJ1-5; 8 bases match TRBD1. J was trimmed by 0 bases and V by 3 bases; bases with no gene match: 5. The CDR3 contains 16 residues. The germline V gene encodes CDR1 SGHDT and CDR2 YYEEEE.